The 16 T cell receptor beta chains given below trace back to one sample, sequenced in a study of regulatory T cells in long-lasting Graves disease. Noted time point: persistent/refractory GD, antithyroid drugs over 5 years with positive TRAb. PBMCs provided the RNA from which the TCR library was made. Arm-PCR of CDR3 regions with iRepertoire HTBI primers generated TCR beta libraries. TCRdb called the multiplex PCR reads again in MiXCR, with one record for every CDR3 protein. This sample carries 400,000 to 500,000 distinct CDR3 sequences, 20% to 25% of them seen once, and the ten largest clones take about 12%. The sample was peripheral blood mononuclear cells (PBMCs), taken when the disease was refractory, from a patient treated with antithyroid drugs. All receptors come from a female donor with Graves disease.

J is TRBJ2-7 and V is TRBV9, with 7 bases identical to TRBD1. V trimming: 4 bases; J trimming: 6 bases; junction bases outside the gene matches: 10. There are 14 residues in the CDR3. The germline gives CDR1 SGDLS, CDR2 YYNGEE. This chain's CDR3 is CASSTSTGMREQYF. The CDR3 nucleotides read TGTGCCAGCAGCACTTCGACAGGGATGCGCGAGCAGTACTTC.

Notes on this clonotype: Possible read error: a much larger clone is one base away. The chain recombines TRBV6-8 with TRBJ1-2; D gene unclear. This CDR3 is 13 amino acids long. Germline V CDR1 and CDR2: MNHGY, SAAAGT. CDR3 amino acids: CASTRAWVYGHTF. Here the CDR3 DNA reads TGTGCCAGCACCCGGGCTTGGGTCTATGGCCACACCTTC.

This clonotype was recorded a few times. The chain employs TRBV7-2 and TRBJ1-3; a possible D gene is TRBD1 (5 bases). This CDR3 is built from 14 residues. Germline V gene data show CDR1 as SGHTA and CDR2 as FQGNSA. Trimming stripped 1 base from V and 8 bases from J, with 12 bases between. This CDR3 reads CASSLDRWKDTIYF. Written as DNA, the CDR3 is TGTGCCAGCAGCTTAGACAGGTGGAAAGACACCATATATTTT.

This clonotype occurred many times. This chain uses TRBV7-2 with TRBJ2-7; 9 bases fit TRBD1. Germline V gives CDR1 SGHTA, CDR2 FQGNSA. The CDR3 consists of 15 residues. Losses at the gene ends were 4 bases for V and 2 bases for J; bases not matched to a gene: 6. The DNA of the CDR3 is TGTGCCAGCAGCTCGGGACAGGGAATTCCCTACGAGCAGTACTTC. It yields the protein CASSSGQGIPYEQYF.

This clonotype occurred many times. The rearrangement links TRBV20-1 to TRBJ1-4; D is uncertain. The length of the CDR3 is 11 residues. V was shortened by 2 bases and J by 7 bases, with 5 bases between the two germline ends. CDR1 is DFQATT, CDR2 SNEGSKA, per germline (reference sequence). CDR3 sequence reads: CSARRSEKLFF. In DNA, the CDR3 is TGCAGTGCTAGACGGAGTGAAAAACTGTTTTTT.

The genes are TRBV6-4 and TRBJ1-1; D unclear. Between the trimmed V and J ends, which lost 6 bases and 2 bases, there was a span of 16 bases. The germline CDR1 and CDR2 sequences are MRHNA and SNTAGT. This CDR3 region has 15 residues. In nucleotides, the CDR3 is TGTGCCAGCAGACACGCCTCAACCAGCAACACTGAAGCTTTCTTT. This gives the protein CASRHASTSNTEAFF.

This chain links TRBV10-3 with TRBJ2-2, with 8 bases aligning to TRBD1. Germline CDR1 and CDR2: ENHRY and SYGVKD. Unmatched junction bases numbered 7, after V lost 10 bases and J lost 6 bases. The CDR3 loop spans 13 amino acids. CDR3 region: CATNRDRPGELFF. The CDR3 DNA is TGTGCCACCAACCGGGACAGGCCCGGGGAGCTGTTTTTT.

This clonotype was counted only a few times. The chain combines TRBV7-3 with TRBJ1-2; D is unclear. The germline gives CDR1 SGHTA, CDR2 FQGTGA. Between the trimmed V and J ends, which lost 5 bases and 2 bases, there was a span of 9 bases. This CDR3 has 13 amino acids. CDR3 loop: CASSPLGNYGYTF. The DNA for the CDR3 is TGTGCCAGCAGCCCGCTTGGCAACTATGGCTACACCTTC.

This clonotype was detected many times. The CDR3 sequence is CASSFGYRGIGELFF. The CDR3 bases are TGTGCCAGCAGCTTCGGTTACAGGGGCATCGGGGAGCTGTTTTTT. The genes are TRBV11-1 and TRBJ2-2; 7 nucleotides align to TRBD1. Trimming at V came to 3 bases and at J to 7 bases, leaving 8 bases not matched to a gene. In germline, CDR1 is SGHAT, CDR2 FQDESV (reference sequence). The length of the CDR3 is 15 residues.

This clonotype has ten or more counts. This rearrangement joins TRBV28 to TRBJ1-5, with unresolved D. There are 17 residues in the CDR3. The germline V and J ends were trimmed by 1 base and 0 bases, with 13 bases remaining between them. Germline values: CDR1 MDHEN, CDR2 SYDVKM. The CDR3 DNA reads TGTGCCAGCAGTTTATCGGTCGGCGATTATAGCAATCAGCCCCAGCATTTT. This gives the protein CASSLSVGDYSNQPQHF.

This clonotype was picked up many times. The rearrangement links TRBV6-1 to TRBJ2-5; D is possibly TRBD1 (5 bases). V lost 5 bases to trimming and J lost 2 bases, with 9 bases between them. Germline values: CDR1 MNHNS, CDR2 SASEGT. The CDR3 has 13 amino acids. The CDR3 nucleotides are TGTGCCAGCAGTCCCCAGGGTCAAGAGACCCAGTACTTC. Its protein is CASSPQGQETQYF.

The CDR3, as DNA: TGTGCCAGCACCCAATTATACGAGCAGTACTTC. It encodes CASTQLYEQYF. The chain uses TRBV7-2 and TRBJ2-7; no firm D call. The V gene lost 7 bases and the J gene lost 4 bases, with 8 bases spanning the gap. Germline lookup yields CDR1 SGHTA and CDR2 FQGNSA. This CDR3 has 11 residues.

Concerning this clonotype: A much larger clone lies a single base off, so this may be a read error. This chain joins TRBV11-2 and TRBJ1-1, with 7 bases fitting TRBD1. V shed 4 bases and J 8 bases; nucleotides not matched to a gene: 7. The germline CDR1 and CDR2 sequences are SGHAT and FQNNGV. This CDR3 region has 13 residues. CDR3 region: CASSSLGTEEAFF. The CDR3 DNA is TGTGCCAGCAGCTCACTAGGGACAGAAGAAGCTTTCTTT.

The gene calls are TRBV29-1 and TRBJ1-3, with TRBD1 as a possible D gene (5 bases). This CDR3 spans 16 amino acids. Trimming left V 0 bases short and J 0 bases short, with 12 bases between. CDR1 is SQVTM and CDR2 is ANQGSEA in the germline V gene. The CDR3 DNA is TGCAGCGTTGAAGAGGGGCCCGATCCCTCTGGAAACACCATATATTTT. Amino acids: CSVEEGPDPSGNTIYF.

There are many counts of this clonotype. V is TRBV28 and J is TRBJ1-5; D ambiguous. This CDR3 is 12 amino acids long. V lost 6 bases and J 5 bases, leaving 8 bases between the germline ends. CDR1 and CDR2 from the germline V gene are MDHEN and SYDVKM. DNA for the CDR3: TGTGCCAGCAGGGGGATTGATCAGCCCCAGCATTTT. Its translation: CASRGIDQPQHF.

The chain combines TRBV11-1 with TRBJ2-7, with D possibly being TRBD1 (5 bases). CDR1 is SGHAT, CDR2 FQDESV, per germline (reference sequence). This CDR3 has 20 amino acids. Trimming pared 5 bases from V and 0 bases from J, leaving 29 bases between. In nucleotides, the CDR3 is TGTGCCAGCAGCCTTACAGATCCGTGGCAGGGCCCGAAGAGCTCCTACGAGCAGTACTTC. Its protein is CASSLTDPWQGPKSSYEQYF. The complete variable domain, with remaining parts taken from reference TRBV11-1 and TRBJ2-7, reads EAEVAQSPRYKITEKSQAVAFWCDPISGHATLYWYRQILGQGPELLVQFQDESVVDDSQLPKDRFSAERLKGVDSTLKIQPAELGDSAMYLCASSLTDPWQGPKSSYEQYFGPGTRLTVT.